This TCR beta chain was sequenced for a study of blood T cell repertoires in COVID-19. Overall study context: Sites in the United States, Italy and Spain provided acute and convalescent COVID-19 samples.

Assay used: immunoSEQ multiplex PCR; TCRdb lists only in-frame clones, some missing. Of hundreds of thousands of clones listed, over 75% are singletons. This CDR3 spans 13 amino acids. V gave up 2 bases and J gave up 8 bases; unmatched junction bases: 5. Looked up from germline, CDR1 is SGHDT and CDR2 is YYEEEE. The specimen sequenced was peripheral blood. The rearrangement links TRBV5-6 to TRBJ1-1, with 8 nucleotides matching TRBD1. The TCR originated in a man at least 80 years old with acute or convalescent COVID-19. CDR3 residues: CASSFPQGAEAFF. The CDR3 coding sequence is TGTGCCAGCAGCTTCCCCCAGGGGGCGGAAGCTTTCTTT.